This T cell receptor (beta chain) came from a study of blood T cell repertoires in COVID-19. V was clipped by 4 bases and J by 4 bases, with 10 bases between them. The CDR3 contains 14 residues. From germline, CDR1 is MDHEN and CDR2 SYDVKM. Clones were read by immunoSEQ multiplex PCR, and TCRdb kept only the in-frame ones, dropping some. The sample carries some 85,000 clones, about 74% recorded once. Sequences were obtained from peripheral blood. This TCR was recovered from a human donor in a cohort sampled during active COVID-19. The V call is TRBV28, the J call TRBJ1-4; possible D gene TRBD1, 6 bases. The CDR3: CASSSGDHNEKLFF. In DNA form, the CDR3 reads TGTGCCAGCAGTTCAGGGGATCATAATGAAAAACTGTTTTTT.